These 26 T cell receptor beta chains came from one sample sequenced in a study of T cells in Graves' hyperthyroidism and ophthalmopathy. The investigators amplified TCR beta CDR3 regions from RNA transcripts. Primed by the HTBI set, a first-round RT-PCR was run on the TCR CDR3. TCRdb processed the multiplex PCR reads anew with MiXCR; each CDR3 protein has one entry. The sample holds 750,000 to 950,000 distinct CDR3 sequences, over 35% seen once. Source material: blood. These receptor sequences come from a man aged 18 to 30 with Graves' hyperthyroidism.

In its sample, this clonotype was seen many times. The J gene is TRBJ1-3, the V gene TRBV7-6, with D unresolved. The CDR3 length is 15 residues. V was clipped by 1 base and J by 4 bases, with 11 bases between them. Germline V gene sequence: CDR1 SGHVS, CDR2 FNYEAQ. The CDR3 DNA follows: TGTGCCAGCAGCTTAGGGTCGACGGGGGGAAACACCATATATTTT. Translation gives CASSLGSTGGNTIYF.

This chain uses TRBV12-3 or TRBV12-4 with TRBJ2-7; the D is unclear. The V gene lost 6 bases and the J gene lost 7 bases, with 19 bases spanning the gap. The CDR3 spans 14 residues. CDR3 amino acids: CASSPSLSLYEQYF. The DNA for the CDR3 is TGTGCCAGCAGCCCCTCCCTCTCCTTATATGAGCAGTACTTC.

This clonotype was counted once. A much larger clone sits a single nucleotide away, making a read error possible. CDR3 sequence: CASCLAGSCEQYF. CDR3 coding DNA: TGCGCCAGCTGTTTGGCGGGGTCCTGCGAGCAGTACTTC. The J gene is TRBJ2-7, the V gene TRBV10-2; D is perhaps TRBD2 (6 bases). CDR3 length: 13 residues. CDR1 is WSHSY and CDR2 is SAAADI in the germline V gene.

V is TRBV7-9 and J is TRBJ2-5, with D maybe TRBD1 (5 bases). V lost 5 bases, J lost 3 bases, and 16 bases lay in between. The CDR3 covers 15 residues. CDR1 is SEHNR, CDR2 FQNEAQ, per germline (reference sequence). DNA for the CDR3: TGTGCCAGCAGCCCCTCTGGCAGGGTTAAAGAGACCCAGTACTTC. Its protein product is CASSPSGRVKETQYF. Looking up the rest from reference TRBV7-9 and TRBJ2-5 gives the full variable domain: DTGVSQNPRHKITKRGQNVTFRCDPISEHNRLYWYRQTLGQGPEFLTYFQNEAQLEKSRLLSDRFSAERPKGSFSTLEIQRTEQGDSAMYLCASSPSGRVKETQYFGPGTRLLVL.

This clonotype was counted a few times. The chain links TRBV20-1 to TRBJ2-5; D remains ambiguous. CDR1 and CDR2 (germline): DFQATT, SNEGSKA (reference sequence). Deletions cut 3 bases from V and 2 bases from J, with 16 bases between. CDR3 length: 15 amino acids. The CDR3 sequence is CSASHRLTIQETQYF. The CDR3 DNA follows: TGCAGTGCTAGCCACCGGCTAACGATACAAGAGACCCAGTACTTC.

The chain uses TRBV29-1 and TRBJ2-2, with D possibly matching TRBD1 (6 bases). Germline CDR1 is SQVTM and CDR2 is ANQGSEA. This CDR3 spans 15 amino acids. V was shortened by 1 base and J by 2 bases, with 11 bases between the two germline ends. CDR3 residues: CSVEGLGANTGELFF. The DNA of the CDR3 is TGCAGCGTTGAAGGTCTGGGGGCTAACACCGGGGAGCTGTTTTTT.

This rearrangement joins TRBV25-1 to TRBJ1-5; D perhaps matches TRBD1 (6 bases). The germline CDR1 and CDR2 sequences are MGHDK and SYGVNS. Trimming cost V 6 bases and J 1 base, with 13 bases left between them. This CDR3 has 15 amino acids. CDR3 protein: CASSDQGSSNQPQHF. The CDR3 nucleotides read TGTGCCAGCAGCGATCAGGGGTCCAGCAATCAGCCCCAGCATTTT.

A few counts support this clonotype. This chain connects TRBV12-3 or TRBV12-4 to TRBJ2-3, with no clear D. V lost 4 bases to trimming and J lost 2 bases, with 10 bases between them. The CDR3 is 14 residues long. The CDR3 DNA sequence: TGTGCCAGCAGTTATATTTCCGACACAGATACGCAGTATTTT. Translated, it gives CASSYISDTDTQYF.

For this clonotype: The conserved phenylalanine or tryptophan is not found at the CDR3 terminus, so this likely reflects a read error. V usage is TRBV2 and J usage is TRBJ2-7; 8 positions agree with TRBD2. The V gene's germline CDR1 is SNHLY and CDR2 FYNNEI. With 6 bases clipped from V and 2 bases from J, the junction kept 9 bases outside the gene matches. The CDR3 spans 15 residues. CDR3: CASRRSAGATYEQYL. The CDR3 DNA reads TGTGCCAGCAGAAGATCAGCGGGAGCCACCTACGAGCAGTACCTC.

This clonotype was recorded at least ten times. This chain links TRBV20-1 with TRBJ1-2, with D uncertain. CDR3 length: 13 amino acids. The V gene lost 0 bases and the J gene lost 6 bases, with 11 bases spanning the gap. CDR1 is DFQATT and CDR2 is SNEGSKA in the germline V gene (reference sequence). DNA of the CDR3: TGCAGTGCTAGAGAGGACTGGGCTGATGGCTACACCTTC. It encodes CSAREDWADGYTF.

The chain is built from TRBV5-1 and TRBJ1-1; TRBD1 matches 10 bases. The CDR3 runs 16 residues. Germline V gene sequence: CDR1 SGHRS, CDR2 YFSETQ. J gave up 5 bases and V 4 bases, and 11 bases lay outside the gene matches. The CDR3 DNA reads as TGCGCCAGCAGCCAGGGGGACAGGGGATGGGGTACTGAAGCTTTCTTT. Translation: CASSQGDRGWGTEAFF.

The chain is built from TRBV12-3 or TRBV12-4 and TRBJ2-5, with 11 bases matching TRBD2. This CDR3 is 18 amino acids long. V shed 4 bases and J 2 bases; nucleotides not matched to a gene: 12. The CDR3 is CASSSRTSGWSTQETQYF. For the CDR3, the DNA is TGTGCCAGCAGTTCCCGGACTAGCGGGTGGTCCACACAAGAGACCCAGTACTTC.

V gene TRBV3-1 combines with J gene TRBJ1-1; D gene uncertain. This CDR3 is 14 amino acids long. CDR1 is LGHDT, CDR2 YNNKEL, per germline (reference sequence). V dropped 1 base and J dropped 6 bases, with 12 bases sitting between them. CDR3 sequence reads: CASSQVLGRPEAFF. The CDR3 DNA sequence: TGTGCCAGCAGCCAAGTCCTCGGTCGCCCTGAAGCTTTCTTT.

The chain joins TRBV19 to TRBJ2-7, with D perhaps matching TRBD1 (5 bases). Germline V lookup: CDR1 LNHDA, CDR2 SQIVND (reference sequence). The CDR3 is 15 amino acids. The V and J ends lost 2 bases and 1 base respectively, with 12 bases between them. CDR3 nucleotide sequence: TGTGCCAGTAGTATAAAGGGGCTGGCATCCTACGAGCAGTACTTC. This gives the protein CASSIKGLASYEQYF.

This clonotype was counted a few times. This CDR3 is CASSPRTGYHTEAFF. In DNA, the CDR3 is TGTGCCAGCAGCCCACGGACAGGGTATCATACTGAAGCTTTCTTT. This chain joins TRBV7-9 and TRBJ1-1, with 8 bases lining up with TRBD1. Unmatched junction bases numbered 10, after V lost 5 bases and J lost 5 bases. The length of the CDR3 is 15 residues. Per the germline V gene, CDR1 is SEHNR and CDR2 is FQNEAQ (reference sequence).

The CDR3 DNA follows: TGTGCCAGCAGCGCTTACGGACAGGGGGCCGACGAGCAGTACTTC. Protein product: CASSAYGQGADEQYF. The chain joins TRBV9 to TRBJ2-7; 11 nucleotides match TRBD1. After removal of 3 bases from V and 5 bases from J, the junction contained 7 bases not matched to a gene. The CDR3 covers 15 residues. Germline V gene lookup returns CDR1 SGDLS and CDR2 YYNGEE.

This clonotype was seen ten or more times. V is TRBV16 and J is TRBJ1-5; D is unclear. V dropped 1 base and J dropped 5 bases, with 3 bases sitting between them. The germline V gene encodes CDR1 KGHSY and CDR2 FQNENV. This CDR3 contains 12 residues. CDR3 DNA sequence: TGTGCCAGCAGCCAATTGGATCAGCCCCAGCATTTT. It translates to CASSQLDQPQHF. Complete variable domain (other parts from reference TRBV16 and TRBJ1-5): GEEVAQTPKHLVRGEGQKAKLYCAPIKGHSYVFWYQQVLKNEFKFLISFQNENVFDETGMPKERFSAKCLPNSPCSLEIQATKLEDSAVYFCASSQLDQPQHFGDGTRLSIL.

This clonotype was seen a few times. This chain's CDR3 is CASSEEPGTENTEAFF. The CDR3 DNA sequence: TGTGCCAGCAGCGAAGAGCCAGGGACGGAGAACACTGAAGCTTTCTTT. The J gene is TRBJ1-1, the V gene TRBV9; weak D call: TRBD1 (5 bases). V shed 3 bases and J shed 1 base, with 16 bases lying between them. Germline values: CDR1 SGDLS, CDR2 YYNGEE. This CDR3 region has 16 residues.

In this sample, this clonotype turned up once. The chain joins TRBV12-3 or TRBV12-4 to TRBJ1-3, with D possibly TRBD1 on 5 matching bases. Trimming shortened V by 7 bases and J by 1 base, and 8 bases separated the two germline ends. The CDR3 consists of 13 residues. The CDR3 region is CASNGGSGNTIYF. CDR3 in DNA: TGTGCCAGCAACGGGGGTTCTGGAAACACCATATATTTT.

This clonotype was detected ten times or more. The rearrangement links TRBV7-9 to TRBJ1-5; D remains unclear. V was trimmed by 11 bases and J by 2 bases, leaving 10 bases between them. In germline, CDR1 is SEHNR, CDR2 FQNEAQ (reference sequence). There are 12 residues in the CDR3. CDR3 amino acids: CAVDKGNQPQHF. CDR3 bases: TGTGCCGTTGACAAAGGCAATCAGCCCCAGCATTTT.

The chain carries TRBV12-3 or TRBV12-4 and TRBJ2-5; 9 bases line up with TRBD2. There are 17 residues in the CDR3. After removal of 1 base from V and 1 base from J, the junction contained 7 bases not matched to a gene. The CDR3 loop is CASSLGGGSGGQETQYF. Written as DNA, the CDR3 is TGTGCCAGCAGTTTAGGGGGAGGTAGCGGGGGCCAAGAGACCCAGTACTTC.

This clonotype was counted once. Just one base apart from a much larger clone, this may be a read error. The rearrangement links TRBV9 to TRBJ2-5; tentatively, D is TRBD1 (5 bases). CDR1 and CDR2 (germline): SGDLS, YYNGEE. The CDR3 spans 14 residues. CDR3 coding DNA: TGTACCAGCAGCGTCTCAGGGAACCAAGAGACCCAGTACTTC. This translates into CTSSVSGNQETQYF.

This clonotype was picked up many times. The V and J genes are TRBV20-1 and TRBJ1-1; D is uncertain. This CDR3 contains 14 residues. Germline V gene sequence: CDR1 DFQATT, CDR2 SNEGSKA (reference sequence). Deletions cut 4 bases from V and 0 bases from J, with 12 bases between. The CDR3 nucleotides read TGCAGTGCTAAGGACGGTTACATGAACACTGAAGCTTTCTTT. It yields the protein CSAKDGYMNTEAFF.

The table lists this clonotype with a few counts. The V gene is TRBV7-9, the J gene TRBJ1-1; TRBD1 agrees at 8 bases. Germline assignment: CDR1 SEHNR and CDR2 FQNEAQ (reference sequence). V trimming: 4 bases; J trimming: 10 bases; junction bases outside the gene matches: 2. This CDR3 comprises 11 residues. This CDR3 is CASSSGQGAFF. In DNA, the CDR3 is TGTGCCAGCAGCTCAGGACAGGGAGCTTTCTTT.

This chain joins TRBV7-9 and TRBJ1-2; the D is unclear. The CDR3 is made up of 13 amino acids. CDR1 SEHNR and CDR2 FQNEAQ come from the germline V gene (reference sequence). The ends were cut back, 8 bases at V and 6 bases at J, with 16 bases in the middle. In nucleotides, the CDR3 is TGTGCCAGCGGCAACATTGGGCTCGATGGCTACACCTTC. This gives the protein CASGNIGLDGYTF.

This clonotype showed up many times. The rearrangement joins TRBV2 to TRBJ1-1, with 9 bases lining up with TRBD1. CDR1 and CDR2 (germline): SNHLY, FYNNEI. The CDR3 consists of 13 residues. Unmatched junction bases numbered 8, after V lost 8 bases and J lost 7 bases. The CDR3 sequence: CASGQGRSGEAFF. The CDR3 region has the DNA TGTGCCAGCGGACAGGGGCGATCTGGTGAAGCTTTCTTT.